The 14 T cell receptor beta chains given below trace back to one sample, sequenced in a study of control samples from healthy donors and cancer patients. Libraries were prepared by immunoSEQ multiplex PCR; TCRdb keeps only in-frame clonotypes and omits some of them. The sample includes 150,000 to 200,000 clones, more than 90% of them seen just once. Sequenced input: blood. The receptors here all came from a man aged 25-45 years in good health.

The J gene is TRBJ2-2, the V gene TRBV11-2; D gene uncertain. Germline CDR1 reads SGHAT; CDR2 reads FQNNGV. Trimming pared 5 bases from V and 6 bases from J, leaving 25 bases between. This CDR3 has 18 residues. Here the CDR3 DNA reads TGTGCCAGCAGCCCTTTCCCCAAGGCAGAACGTGCGGCCGGGGAGCTGTTTTTT. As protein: CASSPFPKAERAAGELFF.

CDR3 sequence (DNA): TGTGCCAGCTCACCGGCTACAGTGTCCGAGACCCAGTACTTC. This sequence encodes CASSPATVSETQYF. The V gene is TRBV18, the J gene TRBJ2-5; D gene ambiguous. Germline V CDR1 and CDR2: KGHSH, LQKENI. Trimming left V 3 bases short and J 5 bases short, with 13 bases between. The CDR3 sequence is 14 residues long.

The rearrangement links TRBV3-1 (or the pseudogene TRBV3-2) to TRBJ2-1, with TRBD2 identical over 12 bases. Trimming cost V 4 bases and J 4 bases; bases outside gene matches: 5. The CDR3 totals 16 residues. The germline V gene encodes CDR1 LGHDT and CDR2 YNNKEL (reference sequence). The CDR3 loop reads CASSLTSGGMYNEQFF. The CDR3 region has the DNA TGTGCCAGCAGCCTTACTAGCGGGGGGATGTACAATGAGCAGTTCTTC.

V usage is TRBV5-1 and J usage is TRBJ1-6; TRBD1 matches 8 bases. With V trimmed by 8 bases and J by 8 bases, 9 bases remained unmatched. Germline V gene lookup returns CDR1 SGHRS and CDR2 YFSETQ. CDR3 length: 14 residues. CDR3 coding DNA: TGCGCCAGTCGACCGGGACAGGCCGATTCACCCCTCCACTTT. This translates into CASRPGQADSPLHF.

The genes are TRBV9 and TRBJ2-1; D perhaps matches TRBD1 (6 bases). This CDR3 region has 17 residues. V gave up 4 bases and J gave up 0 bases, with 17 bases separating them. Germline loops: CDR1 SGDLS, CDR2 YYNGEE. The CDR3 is CASSTSTGRGSYNEQFF. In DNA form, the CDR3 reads TGTGCCAGCAGCACCAGCACTGGCAGGGGCTCCTACAATGAGCAGTTCTTC. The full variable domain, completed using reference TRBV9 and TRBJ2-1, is DSGVTQTPKHLITATGQRVTLRCSPRSGDLSVYWYQQSLDQGLQFLIQYYNGEERAKGNILERFSAQQFPDLHSELNLSSLELGDSALYFCASSTSTGRGSYNEQFFGPGTRLTVL.

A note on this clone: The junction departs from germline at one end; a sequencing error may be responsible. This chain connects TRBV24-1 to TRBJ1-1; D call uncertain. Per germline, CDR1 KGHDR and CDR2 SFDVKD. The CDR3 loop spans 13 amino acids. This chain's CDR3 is CARDCGMNTEAFF. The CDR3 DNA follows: TGCGCCCGAGATTGTGGTATGAACACTGAAGCTTTCTTT.

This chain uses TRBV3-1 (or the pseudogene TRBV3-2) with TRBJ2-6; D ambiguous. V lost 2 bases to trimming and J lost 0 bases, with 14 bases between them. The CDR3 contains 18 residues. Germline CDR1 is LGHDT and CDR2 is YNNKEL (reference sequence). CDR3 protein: CASSQFGRSPSGANVLTF. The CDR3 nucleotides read TGTGCCAGCAGCCAATTTGGACGGTCCCCCTCTGGGGCCAACGTCCTGACTTTC.

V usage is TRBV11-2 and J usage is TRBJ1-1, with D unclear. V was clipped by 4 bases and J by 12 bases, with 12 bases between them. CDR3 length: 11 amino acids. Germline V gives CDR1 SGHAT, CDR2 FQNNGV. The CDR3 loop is CASSSTSSTFF. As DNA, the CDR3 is TGTGCCAGCAGCTCGACATCGTCAACTTTCTTT.

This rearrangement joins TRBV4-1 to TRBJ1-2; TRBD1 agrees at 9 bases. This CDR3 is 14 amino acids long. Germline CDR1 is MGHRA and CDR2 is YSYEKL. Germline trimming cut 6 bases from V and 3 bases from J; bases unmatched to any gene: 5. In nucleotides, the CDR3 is TGCGCCAGCAGATCCGGGACAGGGCACTATGGCTACACCTTC. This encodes CASRSGTGHYGYTF.

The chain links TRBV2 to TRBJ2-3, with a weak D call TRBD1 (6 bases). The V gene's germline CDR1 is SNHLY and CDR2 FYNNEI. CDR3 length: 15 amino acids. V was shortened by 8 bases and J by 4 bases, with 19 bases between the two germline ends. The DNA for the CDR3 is TGTGCCAGCCGCCGGGTACAGGGTGTTTCAGATACGCAGTATTTT. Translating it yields CASRRVQGVSDTQYF.

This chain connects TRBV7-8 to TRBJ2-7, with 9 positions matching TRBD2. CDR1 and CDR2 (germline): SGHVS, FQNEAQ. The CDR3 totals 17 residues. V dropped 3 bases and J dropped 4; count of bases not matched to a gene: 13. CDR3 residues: CASSFTHFSGRSYEQYF. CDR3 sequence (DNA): TGTGCCAGCAGCTTTACCCACTTTAGCGGGAGAAGTTACGAGCAGTACTTC.

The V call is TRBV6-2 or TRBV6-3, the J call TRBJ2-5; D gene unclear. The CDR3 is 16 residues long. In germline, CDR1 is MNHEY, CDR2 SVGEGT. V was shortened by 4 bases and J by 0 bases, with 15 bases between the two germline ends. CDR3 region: CASSSPLLGYQETQYF. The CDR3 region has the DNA TGTGCCAGCAGTTCCCCGCTTCTTGGGTACCAAGAGACCCAGTACTTC.

The CDR3 spells CASSFGLAGREQYF. In nucleotides, the CDR3 is TGTGCCAGCAGCTTTGGTCTAGCGGGTAGAGAGCAGTACTTC. This sequence joins TRBV7-6 and TRBJ2-7, with 8 bases aligning to TRBD2. V gave up 3 bases and J gave up 7 bases; unmatched junction bases: 8. CDR3 length: 14 amino acids. Per germline, CDR1 SGHVS and CDR2 FNYEAQ.

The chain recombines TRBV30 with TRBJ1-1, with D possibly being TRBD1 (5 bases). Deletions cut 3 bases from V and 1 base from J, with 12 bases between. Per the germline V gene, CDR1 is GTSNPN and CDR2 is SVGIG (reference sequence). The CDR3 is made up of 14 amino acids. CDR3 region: CAWRMTGRNTEAFF. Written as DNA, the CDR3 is TGTGCCTGGAGGATGACGGGACGGAACACTGAAGCTTTCTTT. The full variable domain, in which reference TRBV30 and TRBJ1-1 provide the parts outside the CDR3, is SQTIHQWPATLVQPVGSPLSLECTVEGTSNPNLYWYRQAAGRGLQLLFYSVGIGQISSEVPQNLSASRPQDRQFILSSKKLLLSDSGFYLCAWRMTGRNTEAFFGQGTRLTVV.